This is a list of T cell receptor beta chains from one sample in a study of blood T cell repertoires in COVID-19. Some clones are missing from TCRdb's copy, which holds only in-frame ones; the method was immunoSEQ multiplex PCR. The sample includes around 300,000 clones, roughly 85% seen only once; the top ten take under 3%. Sequences were obtained from PBMCs or T cells enriched from blood (not recorded which). The receptors were sampled from a woman aged 45 to 65 who had recovered from COVID-19. CDR3s include the opening cysteine and the closing phenylalanine or tryptophan. The D gene is left open where the match is weak. A clone size is listed for some rows: how often the clone was seen (once, few, many), or a class if it is expanded.

j_call d_call v_call clone_size cdr3_nt cdr3_aa
TRBJ1-2 TRBD1 TRBV6-6 NA TGTGCCAGCACTCAGGGGGCTCATGGCTACACCTTC CASTQGAHGYTF
TRBJ2-5 TRBD1 TRBV5-1 NA TGCGCCAGCACTACAGGGGGCGTAGGAGGCGAGACCCAGTACTTC CASTTGGVGGETQYF
TRBJ2-5 NA TRBV5-8 NA TGTGCCAGCAGCCCCGGTGGCGGATCCCAAGAGACCCAGTACTTC CASSPGGGSQETQYF
TRBJ1-1 TRBD1 TRBV28 NA TGTGCCAGCAGGGGACAGCTTGAGACTGAAGCTTTCTTT CASRGQLETEAFF
TRBJ1-5 NA TRBV2 NA TGTGCCAGCGGGAGGGCAGGGGGCAATCAGCCCCAGCATTTT CASGRAGGNQPQHF
TRBJ2-3 NA TRBV15 NA TGTGCCACCAGCTGGGGATCGCGGGGGCCTCGCACAGATACGCAGTATTTT CATSWGSRGPRTDTQYF
TRBJ1-5 TRBD1 TRBV27 NA TGTGCCAGCAGAGGACAGGCCTATAGCAATCAGCCCCAGCATTTT CASRGQAYSNQPQHF
TRBJ1-1 TRBD1 TRBV4-1 once TGCGCCAGCAGCCAATCGGACAGGGCCATGAACACTGAAGCTTTCTTT CASSQSDRAMNTEAFF
TRBJ1-1 NA TRBV12-5 many TGTGCTAGTGGTTTGGCCCCGGAGGGCTTGAACACTGAAGCTTTCTTT CASGLAPEGLNTEAFF
TRBJ2-7 TRBD2 TRBV7-9 NA TGTGCCAGCAGCTTAGTGGCGGGAGCCGAGCAGTACTTC CASSLVAGAEQYF
TRBJ1-1 NA TRBV30 NA TGTGCCTGGCATACAGGTTTCGGTGAAGCTTTCTTT CAWHTGFGEAFF
TRBJ2-5 TRBD1 TRBV3-1/TRBV3-2 NA TGTGCCAGCAGCCAAGGGACAGGGGTCGAGACCCAGTACTTC CASSQGTGVETQYF
TRBJ1-2 NA TRBV6-5 NA TGTGCCACGGGGGGGTGGGACTATGGCTACACCTTC CATGGWDYGYTF
TRBJ1-2 NA TRBV5-1 NA TGCGCCAGCAGCATTGACAGACAGGGCTACACCTTC CASSIDRQGYTF
TRBJ1-5 NA TRBV5-5 NA TGTGCCAGCAGCTTGGAGCCGTTTCGGCCCCAGCATTTT CASSLEPFRPQHF
TRBJ2-7 NA TRBV5-1 NA TGCGCCAGCAGCTTGGCCGAACTGGGCGAGTACGAGCAGTACTTC CASSLAELGEYEQYF
TRBJ2-1 TRBD2 TRBV5-1 NA TGCGCCAGCAGCTTGGGCCCCCTAGCGGGGCCCACTGAGCAGTTCTTC CASSLGPLAGPTEQFF
TRBJ2-1 TRBD2 TRBV28 NA TGTGCCAGCAGTTTTAGCGGGATGAATGAGCAGTTCTTC CASSFSGMNEQFF
TRBJ1-6 TRBD1 TRBV6-1 NA TGTGCCAGCAGTGATAACGACAGGGGTTATTCACCCCTCCACTTT CASSDNDRGYSPLHF
TRBJ1-5 TRBD1 TRBV19 once TGTGCCAGTAGTCCAACAGGGGATAGTTATCAGCCCCAGCATTTT CASSPTGDSYQPQHF
TRBJ1-2 NA TRBV30 NA TGTGCCTGGAGTCCCGGGATCGAGACATATGGCTACACCTTC CAWSPGIETYGYTF
TRBJ2-1 TRBD2 TRBV9 NA TGTGCCAGCAGCGTGAGGACTAGCGGGGGACTTGATGAGCAGTTCTTC CASSVRTSGGLDEQFF
TRBJ1-2 TRBD1 TRBV13 NA TGTGCCAGCAGCCTGGGACAGATCTATGGCTACACCTTC CASSLGQIYGYTF
TRBJ2-1 TRBD2 TRBV5-1 few TGCGCCAGCAGCTTTAGCGGGGGCTCCTACAATGAGCAGTTCTTC CASSFSGGSYNEQFF
TRBJ1-2 TRBD1 TRBV5-1 NA TGCGCCAGCAGCTTGGGCCAGGGGGGCTTATATGGCTACACCTTC CASSLGQGGLYGYTF
TRBJ1-5 TRBD1 TRBV19 NA TGTGCCAGTAGTAGTACAGGGGACAGCAATCAGCCCCAGCATTTT CASSSTGDSNQPQHF